The 5 T cell receptor beta chains in this list originate from one sample, sequenced in a study of blood T cell repertoires in COVID-19. The repertoire was sequenced with immunoSEQ multiplex PCR; TCRdb's copy has only in-frame clones and lacks some. The sample includes fewer than 300,000 clones, 80% to 95% of them seen just once. Input material: peripheral blood. These TCRs come from a person aged 18 to 35 with COVID-19, enrolled during active disease.

A single count supports this clone. The V gene is TRBV4-2, the J gene TRBJ2-5; 7 nucleotides line up with TRBD2. Trimming took 1 base from V and 5 from J; bases not matched to a gene: 4. Looked up from germline, CDR1 is LGHNA and CDR2 is YNFKEQ. The CDR3 is 14 residues long. The CDR3, as DNA: TGTGCCAGCAGCCAAGGCGGGGGAAGGGAGACCCAGTACTTC. Translated: CASSQGGGRETQYF.

The chain has TRBV18 and TRBJ1-3; D unclear. The V and J ends lost 2 bases and 0 bases respectively, with 14 bases between them. The length of the CDR3 is 17 residues. Germline lookup yields CDR1 KGHSH and CDR2 LQKENI. CDR3 coding DNA: TGTGCCAGCTCACCAACGACACCCAAGAGCTCTGGAAACACCATATATTTT. Its translation is CASSPTTPKSSGNTIYF.

This chain links TRBV28 with TRBJ2-7, with TRBD2 matching over 9 bases. V shed 8 bases and J 2 bases; nucleotides not matched to a gene: 10. CDR3 length: 15 residues. CDR1 and CDR2 from the germline V gene are MDHEN and SYDVKM. CDR3 region: CASGLAGAYPYEQYF. The CDR3 coding sequence is TGTGCCAGCGGGTTAGCGGGAGCCTACCCCTACGAGCAGTACTTC.

The V gene is TRBV11-2, the J gene TRBJ2-5; no clear D. Germline CDR1 is SGHAT and CDR2 is FQNNGV. The CDR3 is made up of 12 amino acids. V gave up 1 base and J gave up 2 bases, with 2 bases separating them. The CDR3 nucleotides are TGTGCCAGCAGCTTAGCGCAAGAGACCCAGTACTTC. The encoded protein is CASSLAQETQYF.

The chain is built from TRBV24-1 and TRBJ2-5, with 8 bases aligning to TRBD2. CDR1 is KGHDR, CDR2 SFDVKD, per germline. This CDR3 has 16 residues. V shed 6 bases and J 5 bases; nucleotides not matched to a gene: 13. The CDR3 loop reads CATSRPEREIWETQYF. The CDR3 nucleotides are TGTGCCACCAGTCGACCGGAGCGGGAGATCTGGGAGACCCAGTACTTC.